This entry features one TCR beta chain sequence. Germline-derived CDR1 and CDR2 are LNHDA and SQIVND (reference sequence). V gave up 6 bases and J gave up 1 base, with 9 bases separating them. The CDR3 contains 13 residues. Repertoires were generated with immunoSEQ multiplex PCR, while TCRdb's copy carries only in-frame clones and drops some. This table holds about 77,000 clones, about 83% found once. This sample was included in a study of OX40 agonist ivuxolimab in advanced cancers. The sequence derives from an adult with an advanced solid tumor such as melanoma, head and neck, liver or kidney cancer. This specimen consisted of CD4+ or CD8+ T cells sorted from blood, obtained in a trial of the OX40 agonist ivuxolimab. This chain joins TRBV19 and TRBJ1-2; D not certain. The CDR3 DNA follows: TGTGCCAGTAGGCTGGACGGTAACTATGGCTACACCTTC. This gives the protein CASRLDGNYGYTF.